The subject of this entry is one T cell receptor (beta chain). This sample is drawn from a study of T-cell reconstitution after alpha-beta-depleted transplantation in children. With 4 bases clipped from V and 0 bases from J, the junction kept 7 bases outside the gene matches. Germline-derived CDR1 and CDR2 are SGDLS and YYNGEE. The CDR3 runs to 17 residues. This sample's TCRbeta library carried unique molecular identifier barcodes. In TCRdb, the PCR reads were re-called with MiXCR into one record per CDR3 protein. The table has 300,000 to 400,000 distinct CDR3 sequences, 13% seen once. The sequencing here drew on PBMCs, taken from the stem cell graft. The TCR originated in a human donor who donated a stem cell graft to a child with Fanconi anemia. This chain joins TRBV9 and TRBJ2-1; 10 bases align to TRBD2. CDR3 nucleotide sequence: TGTGCCAGCAGCCCTTATAGCGGGAGGAGCTCCTACAATGAGCAGTTCTTC. Its protein is CASSPYSGRSSYNEQFF.